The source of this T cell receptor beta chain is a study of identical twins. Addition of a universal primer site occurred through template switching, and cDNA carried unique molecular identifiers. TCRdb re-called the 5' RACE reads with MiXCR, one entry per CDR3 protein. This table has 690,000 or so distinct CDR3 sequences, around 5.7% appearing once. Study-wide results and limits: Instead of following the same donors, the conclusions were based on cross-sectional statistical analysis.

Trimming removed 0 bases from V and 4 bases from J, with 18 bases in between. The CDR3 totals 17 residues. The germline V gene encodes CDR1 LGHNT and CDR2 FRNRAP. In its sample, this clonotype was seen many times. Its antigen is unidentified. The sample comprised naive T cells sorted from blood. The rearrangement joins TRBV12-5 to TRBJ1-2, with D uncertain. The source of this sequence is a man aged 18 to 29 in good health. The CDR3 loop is CASGLVPILRDSYGYTF. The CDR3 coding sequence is TGTGCTAGTGGTTTGGTCCCTATCCTACGGGATAGCTATGGCTACACCTTC.